What follows are 14 T cell receptor beta chains derived from one specimen sequenced in a study of blood T cell repertoires in COVID-19. TCRdb's copy holds only in-frame clones and misses some; the assay was immunoSEQ multiplex PCR. This table holds roughly 78,000 clones, around 80% found once. The sample taken for sequencing was peripheral blood. These TCRs come from a man aged 50-60 years with COVID-19, enrolled during active disease.

The J gene is TRBJ2-1, the V gene TRBV5-4, with 10 bases fitting TRBD1. Germline loops: CDR1 SGHNT, CDR2 YYREEE (reference sequence). The CDR3 has 14 amino acids. Unmatched junction bases numbered 2, after V lost 0 bases and J lost 8 bases. The CDR3 is CASSLGQGADEQFF. The CDR3 nucleotides are TGTGCCAGCAGCTTGGGACAGGGGGCGGATGAGCAGTTCTTC.

This chain joins TRBV28 and TRBJ2-1, with D perhaps matching TRBD1 (6 bases). V was clipped by 6 bases and J by 6 bases, with 12 bases between them. The CDR3 consists of 13 residues. CDR1 and CDR2 from the germline V gene are MDHEN and SYDVKM. The CDR3 DNA sequence: TGTGCCAGCAGATTAACAGGGTTCAATGAGCAGTTCTTC. Amino acid sequence: CASRLTGFNEQFF.

This clone was detected a few times. The V and J genes are TRBV18 and TRBJ1-5, with D possibly TRBD1 on 5 matching bases. With 3 bases removed from V and 1 base from J, the gap between germline ends came to 7 bases. Germline values: CDR1 KGHSH, CDR2 LQKENI. There are 14 residues in the CDR3. As DNA, the CDR3 is TGTGCCAGCTCACCGGGGGGAAGCAATCAGCCCCAGCATTTT. This sequence encodes CASSPGGSNQPQHF.

The rearrangement links TRBV5-1 to TRBJ2-2; D possibly corresponds to TRBD2 (6 bases). Trimming pared 4 bases from V and 7 bases from J, leaving 14 bases between. CDR3 length equals 14 residues. Germline-derived CDR1 and CDR2 are SGHRS and YFSETQ. The CDR3 loop is CASSHRGGDGELFF. The CDR3 DNA reads as TGCGCCAGCAGCCACCGCGGAGGGGACGGGGAGCTGTTTTTT.

CDR3 loop: CAWTTTGGPLSGNTIYF. The CDR3 nucleotides read TGTGCCTGGACGACCACAGGGGGCCCGCTCTCTGGAAACACCATATATTTT. The V and J genes are TRBV30 and TRBJ1-3; TRBD1 matches at 9 bases. Looked up from germline, CDR1 is GTSNPN and CDR2 is SVGIG (reference sequence). The CDR3 consists of 17 residues. V shed 4 bases, J shed 0 bases, and the junction held 10 bases outside the gene matches.

The V call is TRBV28, the J call TRBJ2-7, with 8 nucleotides matching TRBD1. CDR3 length equals 15 residues. V lost 7 bases to trimming and J lost 7 bases; unmatched junction nucleotides: 15. Germline CDR1 is MDHEN and CDR2 is SYDVKM. The CDR3 coding sequence is TGTGCCAGCAATTCGGACAGGGCCGCCCCTAAGGAGCAGTACTTC. Its translation: CASNSDRAAPKEQYF.

This chain links TRBV18 with TRBJ1-1; a possible D gene is TRBD1 (5 bases). CDR3 size: 16 residues. Trimming removed 2 bases at V and 0 bases at J, with 13 bases between. CDR1 and CDR2 from the germline V gene are KGHSH and LQKENI. This chain's CDR3 is CASSPMGLSMNTEAFF. For the CDR3, the DNA is TGTGCCAGCTCACCAATGGGGCTTTCTATGAACACTGAAGCTTTCTTT.

Only a few counts were recorded for this clone. The gene calls are TRBV28 and TRBJ2-7; TRBD2 matches at 10 bases. Germline V gene lookup returns CDR1 MDHEN and CDR2 SYDVKM. With V trimmed by 6 bases and J by 6 bases, 8 bases remained unmatched. The CDR3 extends over 14 amino acids. The CDR3 is CASRTGTSVTEQYF. Written as DNA, the CDR3 is TGTGCCAGCAGGACCGGGACTAGCGTTACCGAGCAGTACTTC. Based on the CDR3 plus reference TRBV28 and TRBJ2-7, the full variable domain is DVKVTQSSRYLVKRTGEKVFLECVQDMDHENMFWYRQDPGLGLRLIYFSYDVKMKEKGDIPEGYSVSREKKERFSLILESASTNQTSMYLCASRTGTSVTEQYFGPGTRLTVT.

This chain joins TRBV28 and TRBJ1-1, with 7 nucleotides matching TRBD1. The germline gives CDR1 MDHEN, CDR2 SYDVKM. The junction had 8 bases not matched to a gene; V was cut back by 3 bases and J by 4 bases. There are 15 residues in the CDR3. The CDR3 region has the DNA TGTGCCAGCAGTTTCCTTGACAGGGCGGGCACTGAAGCTTTCTTT. Protein: CASSFLDRAGTEAFF.

This chain connects TRBV15 to TRBJ1-1; D remains ambiguous. V lost 1 base to trimming and J lost 1 base, with 7 bases between them. The CDR3 consists of 14 residues. Germline assignment: CDR1 LNHNV and CDR2 YYDKDF (reference sequence). The CDR3 loop reads CATSRVVTNTEAFF. CDR3 in DNA: TGTGCCACCAGCAGAGTAGTAACGAACACTGAAGCTTTCTTT.

The gene calls are TRBV11-3 and TRBJ1-1; D gene ambiguous. The CDR3 is 13 amino acids. From germline, CDR1 is SGHNT and CDR2 YENEEA. Trimming pared 5 bases from V and 0 bases from J, leaving 7 bases between. CDR3: CASSQYMNTEAFF. The CDR3 DNA sequence: TGTGCCAGCAGCCAATACATGAACACTGAAGCTTTCTTT.

Only one count was recorded for this clone. CDR3 bases: TGTGCCAGCAGCGTAGTAGGTCAGGGGGACACTGAAGCTTTCTTT. Its translation is CASSVVGQGDTEAFF. The V gene is TRBV9, the J gene TRBJ1-1; 7 bases agree with TRBD1. V dropped 0 bases and J dropped 3; count of bases not matched to a gene: 5. This CDR3 comprises 15 residues. Germline V gene data show CDR1 as SGDLS and CDR2 as YYNGEE. Based on the CDR3 plus reference TRBV9 and TRBJ1-1, the full variable domain is DSGVTQTPKHLITATGQRVTLRCSPRSGDLSVYWYQQSLDQGLQFLIQYYNGEERAKGNILERFSAQQFPDLHSELNLSSLELGDSALYFCASSVVGQGDTEAFFGQGTRLTVV.

The chain joins TRBV2 to TRBJ2-5; TRBD2 might be the D (6 bases). Germline V gene data show CDR1 as SNHLY and CDR2 as FYNNEI. V was pared by 7 bases and J by 5 bases, with 11 bases between. The CDR3 contains 12 residues. CDR3: CASTAGWETQYF. The CDR3 bases are TGTGCCAGCACTGCGGGATGGGAGACCCAGTACTTC.

The chain combines TRBV20-1 with TRBJ1-5; a weak D match, TRBD1 (6 bases). Germline CDR1 reads DFQATT; CDR2 reads SNEGSKA (reference sequence). Deletions cut 3 bases from V and 5 bases from J, with 17 bases between. This CDR3 contains 15 residues. CDR3 nucleotide sequence: TGCAGTGCTAGTGGGACAACGGGCGCGGATCAGCCCCAGCATTTT. Its translation: CSASGTTGADQPQHF.